This T cell receptor (beta chain) was captured in a study of cytomegalovirus exposure and HLA in healthy donors (dated by TCRdb to the late 2010s). Concerning the study at large: A later analysis indicated that the 110 or so validation repertoires were generated on the platform also employed for the 670 or so repertoires of the first cohort. The aim of the study was to test whether cataloging public T cell receptors could identify signatures of past pathogen exposure. In addition to the first cohort of 650 to 750 subjects, a separate validation cohort of over 90 different subjects was used. To predict cytomegalovirus infection status, the study combined high-throughput TCR immunosequencing, statistical association of individual TCRs with disease status, and machine learning.

The library was obtained by the immunoSEQ multiplex PCR assay. Turning to the authors' computational methods: To diagnose cytomegalovirus status from the catalog of TCR beta chain sequences, a statistical classification framework was built. What TCRdb holds here is the immuneACCESS table cut down to in-frame rearrangements. Part of the clones is not present; checked against another copy, under half of the missing clones reflect an unresolved V gene, and the others are unexplained. V and J calls and clone size are those listed in that table; D and trimming were worked out from the DNA. In all, the sample holds 150,000 to 200,000 clones, and about 96% of those were seen once. The ten most abundant clones make up approximately 1% of the sample. Including cysteine and phenylalanine, the CDR3 has 13 amino acids. Of the read, only the CDR3 DNA is kept; its 39 bases are in frame from base 1. The germline V gene (reference sequence) gives CDR1 as SSHAT and CDR2 as FNYEAQ.

Turning to this clone: Which antigen it targets is not known. Per-base qualities were not stored, and no clone one base away is much larger.

The investigation overall reported the following: In vitro tests confirmed that three of the cytomegalovirus-associated TCR beta chains recognize cytomegalovirus antigens. Cytomegalovirus status was reported to be diagnosed by the classifier with high specificity and sensitivity in both the original and validation cohorts. In the study, 150 to 200 TCR beta chains were listed as associated with cytomegalovirus. A later analysis found that TCRs clustered in the first cohort also tended to co-occur in the approximately 120 validation repertoires, with about 94% of cluster scores above 0. While some public TCRs were present in many individuals, most TCR sequences turned up only very rarely across donors. The validation cohort had no HLA typing available for a later analysis, so co-occurrence within that cohort was assessed over all 110 or so repertoires. According to the authors, the approach could potentially be generalized to other disease states and immunological phenotypes.

The donors belonged to the validation cohort of around 120 subjects, which was separate from the roughly 700-subject first cohort. Sequencing used PBMCs. The chain is made from TRBV7-7 and TRBJ1-1, with a weak D call of TRBD1 (6 bases match). This clonotype was sampled from a young woman in good health and CMV-seronegative. Here is the DNA: TGTGCTAGCTGGCAGGGACAGAACACTGAAGCTTTCTTT. This yields the protein CASWQGQNTEAFF.